This T cell receptor beta chain was identified during a study of identical twins. In TCRdb, the 5' RACE reads were re-called with MiXCR into one record per CDR3 protein. This sample has under 350,000 distinct CDR3 sequences, with 9.5% found just once. This clonotype was counted only a few times. CDR1 SGHDN and CDR2 FVKESK come from the germline V gene. This CDR3 comprises 13 residues. V gave up 4 bases and J gave up 2 bases, with 7 bases separating them. The same data also went into a second study, on yellow fever vaccine responses in identical twins.

Source material: CD8+ T cells sorted from blood. This TCR was recovered from a woman between 18 and 29 years old in good health. The rearrangement uses TRBV14 and TRBJ2-3; D not resolved. In nucleotides, the CDR3 is TGTGCCAGCAGCCCACACATCACAGATACGCAGTATTTT. Its protein product is CASSPHITDTQYF. Filled out from reference TRBV14 and TRBJ2-3, the complete variable domain reads EAGVTQFPSHSVIEKGQTVTLRCDPISGHDNLYWYRRVMGKEIKFLLHFVKESKQDESGMPNNRFLAERTGGTYSTLKVQPAELEDSGVYFCASSPHITDTQYFGPGTRLTVL.